What follows describes a single T cell receptor beta chain. The data were obtained in a study of T cell repertoires in cytomegalovirus infection. A single record per CDR3 protein comes from TCRdb applying MiXCR to the reads. The sample includes roughly 300,000 distinct CDR3 sequences, over 7.5% of them seen just once. Germline CDR1 reads MNHNY; CDR2 reads SVGAGI (reference sequence). The CDR3 length is 14 residues. The ends were cut back, 8 bases at V and 3 bases at J, with 17 bases in the middle. The sequenced sample was PBMCs. The TCR originated in a human donor in good health (CMV status not recorded). Some clones in this sample may be carry-over from other donors' samples. This chain joins TRBV6-6 and TRBJ2-7; possible D gene TRBD1, 5 bases. In nucleotides, the CDR3 is TGTGCCAGCGTCAAGGCAGGGCAAAGCTACGAGCAGTACTTC. Translation: CASVKAGQSYEQYF.